The rows below give T cell receptor beta chains drawn from one sample of a study of blood T cell repertoires in COVID-19. The assay was immunoSEQ multiplex PCR, and TCRdb's table has in-frame clones only and misses some. The data contain fewer than 120,000 clones, 88% of them singletons. The sample was peripheral blood. The source of these receptors is a woman aged 45-65 years with acute or convalescent COVID-19. CDR3s include the opening cysteine and the closing phenylalanine or tryptophan. The order of the fields is clone size, D gene, V gene, J gene, CDR3 DNA, CDR3 protein. The D gene is left open where the match is weak. Clone sizes are given selectively: once, few, many, or a class where the clone is expanded.

abundance: -
d_gene: -
v_gene: TRBV27
j_gene: TRBJ2-2
CDR3nt: TGTGCCAGCAGGGAGGCTAGCGTTATCACCGGGGAGCTGTTTTTT
CDR3aa: CASREASVITGELFF

abundance: once
d_gene: -
v_gene: TRBV5-1
j_gene: TRBJ1-3
CDR3nt: TGCGCCAGCAGCTTGGCGGGATTCTCGGAGGACACCATATATTTT
CDR3aa: CASSLAGFSEDTIYF

abundance: -
d_gene: -
v_gene: TRBV11-3
j_gene: TRBJ1-3
CDR3nt: TGTGCCAGCAGCTTAGGGAGCTCTGGAAACACCATATATTTT
CDR3aa: CASSLGSSGNTIYF

abundance: -
d_gene: TRBD1
v_gene: TRBV30
j_gene: TRBJ1-6
CDR3nt: TGTGCCTGGGAGGGACAGACCAATTCACCCCTCCACTTT
CDR3aa: CAWEGQTNSPLHF

abundance: -
d_gene: -
v_gene: TRBV24-1
j_gene: TRBJ2-7
CDR3nt: TGTGCCACCAGTGAAAACGAACAGGAACACTCCTACGAGCAGTACTTC
CDR3aa: CATSENEQEHSYEQYF

abundance: -
d_gene: TRBD2
v_gene: TRBV18
j_gene: TRBJ2-3
CDR3nt: TGTGCCAGCCTCCCGGGGGGGACTGGAGGCACAGATACGCAGTATTTT
CDR3aa: CASLPGGTGGTDTQYF

abundance: -
d_gene: -
v_gene: TRBV6-5
j_gene: TRBJ1-1
CDR3nt: TGTGCCAGCATCACGGGGGGCAACACTGAAGCTTTCTTT
CDR3aa: CASITGGNTEAFF

abundance: -
d_gene: TRBD1
v_gene: TRBV3-1/TRBV3-2
j_gene: TRBJ1-6
CDR3nt: TGTGCCAGCAGCCAAGATCAGGGGGCCCCTTCACCCCTCCACTTT
CDR3aa: CASSQDQGAPSPLHF

abundance: -
d_gene: TRBD2
v_gene: TRBV7-9
j_gene: TRBJ2-3
CDR3nt: TGTGCCAGCAGCCCTCGGGGGGGCGCAGATACGCAGTATTTT
CDR3aa: CASSPRGGADTQYF

abundance: -
d_gene: -
v_gene: TRBV12-3/TRBV12-4
j_gene: TRBJ2-6
CDR3nt: TGTGCCAGCAGTCCCGACATGGCCAACGTCCTGACTTTC
CDR3aa: CASSPDMANVLTF

abundance: -
d_gene: TRBD2
v_gene: TRBV5-1
j_gene: TRBJ2-1
CDR3nt: TGCGCCAGCAGCTTCCGCGGGACTAGCGGGAGCGATGAGCAGTTCTTC
CDR3aa: CASSFRGTSGSDEQFF

abundance: -
d_gene: TRBD2
v_gene: TRBV19
j_gene: TRBJ2-3
CDR3nt: TGTGCCAGTAGTCTCGGACTAGCGGGAGACTCACATACGCAGTATTTT
CDR3aa: CASSLGLAGDSHTQYF

abundance: -
d_gene: TRBD2
v_gene: TRBV7-9
j_gene: TRBJ2-3
CDR3nt: TGTGCCAGCAGCTTAGCGGGGACTAGCGGGAGTGCAGATACGCAGTATTTT
CDR3aa: CASSLAGTSGSADTQYF

abundance: -
d_gene: TRBD2
v_gene: TRBV9
j_gene: TRBJ2-5
CDR3nt: TGTGCCAGCAGCGTAGGAGCGGGGACAGAGACCCAGTACTTC
CDR3aa: CASSVGAGTETQYF

abundance: -
d_gene: TRBD2
v_gene: TRBV5-1
j_gene: TRBJ2-1
CDR3nt: TGCGCCAGCAGCCTGGGGACTAGTCGCGTGCAGTTCTTC
CDR3aa: CASSLGTSRVQFF

abundance: -
d_gene: -
v_gene: TRBV7-9
j_gene: TRBJ1-2
CDR3nt: TGTGCCAGCAGCTTAGTGGGGGGAGGACTCTCTAACTATGGCTACACCTTC
CDR3aa: CASSLVGGGLSNYGYTF

abundance: -
d_gene: TRBD2
v_gene: TRBV7-2
j_gene: TRBJ2-3
CDR3nt: TGTGCCAGCAGCTTATCCCGACTAGCTGGAGATACGCAGTATTTT
CDR3aa: CASSLSRLAGDTQYF

abundance: -
d_gene: -
v_gene: TRBV6-5
j_gene: TRBJ2-1
CDR3nt: TGTGCCAGCAGTTCAGGACGGGGCAATGAGCAGTTCTTC
CDR3aa: CASSSGRGNEQFF

abundance: -
d_gene: -
v_gene: TRBV5-8
j_gene: TRBJ2-5
CDR3nt: TGTGCCAGCAGCTTGGGGAACGTAATCGGGAGTGTCCAAGAGACCCAGTACTTC
CDR3aa: CASSLGNVIGSVQETQYF

abundance: -
d_gene: -
v_gene: TRBV11-2
j_gene: TRBJ1-1
CDR3nt: TGTGCCAGCAGCTTAAGGAGGAACACTGAAGCTTTCTTT
CDR3aa: CASSLRRNTEAFF

abundance: -
d_gene: TRBD1
v_gene: TRBV20-1
j_gene: TRBJ1-2
CDR3nt: TGCAGTGCTGGTGGGACAGGGGGTGACTATGGCTACACCTTC
CDR3aa: CSAGGTGGDYGYTF

abundance: -
d_gene: -
v_gene: TRBV18
j_gene: TRBJ2-5
CDR3nt: TGTGCCAGCTCACGAGATGGGAGAGAGACCCAGTACTTC
CDR3aa: CASSRDGRETQYF

abundance: -
d_gene: TRBD1
v_gene: TRBV7-9
j_gene: TRBJ2-3
CDR3nt: TGTGCCAGCAGCTCCGCCCCTAGACAGGGGAGGACAGATACGCAGTATTTT
CDR3aa: CASSSAPRQGRTDTQYF

abundance: -
d_gene: TRBD1
v_gene: TRBV2
j_gene: TRBJ2-3
CDR3nt: TGTGCCAGAGACACCGGGACAGGGCCCACAGATACGCAGTATTTT
CDR3aa: CARDTGTGPTDTQYF

abundance: -
d_gene: -
v_gene: TRBV19
j_gene: TRBJ1-2
CDR3nt: TGTGCCAGTAGTATTAATATCGGGGGGAACTATGGCTACACCTTC
CDR3aa: CASSINIGGNYGYTF

abundance: -
d_gene: TRBD2
v_gene: TRBV19
j_gene: TRBJ2-1
CDR3nt: TGTGCCAGTACCCCCGGGACAGGGGCGACTAGCGGGAGTGGCAATGAGCAGTTCTTC
CDR3aa: CASTPGTGATSGSGNEQFF

abundance: -
d_gene: -
v_gene: TRBV27
j_gene: TRBJ2-3
CDR3nt: TGTGCCAGCACCCTCATGGGCAGCCCCCGACCTACTAGCACAGATACGCAGTATTTT
CDR3aa: CASTLMGSPRPTSTDTQYF

abundance: -
d_gene: TRBD1
v_gene: TRBV24-1
j_gene: TRBJ2-7
CDR3nt: TGTGCCACCAGTAGGACAGGGTCGGACGAGCAGTACTTC
CDR3aa: CATSRTGSDEQYF

abundance: -
d_gene: -
v_gene: TRBV7-6
j_gene: TRBJ2-1
CDR3nt: TGTGCCAGCAGCTTAGAGCGGAGATCCTACAATGAGCAGTTCTTC
CDR3aa: CASSLERRSYNEQFF

abundance: few
d_gene: TRBD1
v_gene: TRBV13
j_gene: TRBJ2-2
CDR3nt: TGTGCCAGCGGGACAGGGGTCACCGGGGAGCTGTTTTTT
CDR3aa: CASGTGVTGELFF

abundance: -
d_gene: TRBD2
v_gene: TRBV7-2
j_gene: TRBJ2-3
CDR3nt: TGTGCCAGCAGCTTACGTGGACTAGACACAGATACGCAGTATTTT
CDR3aa: CASSLRGLDTDTQYF